This entry describes one T cell receptor (beta chain). Its matching antigen is unknown. The sample comes from a study of cytomegalovirus exposure and HLA in healthy donors. Notes on the study in general: It was found in a later analysis that first-cohort TCR clusters tended to co-occur in the roughly 120 validation repertoires. Rarity characterized most TCR sequences, yet some public TCRs appeared in many donors. Cytomegalovirus status, reportedly, was diagnosed with high specificity and sensitivity by the classifier.

V lost 3 bases and J lost 5, with 16 bases in between. The CDR3 is 15 amino acids. Per the germline V gene, CDR1 is SGDLS and CDR2 is YYNGEE. The method was immunoSEQ multiplex PCR; TCRdb's version includes in-frame clones alone and lacks a portion of them. In the table there are 150,000 to 200,000 clones, 75% to 90% of which are singletons. The chain joins TRBV9 to TRBJ2-3, with D uncertain. Sequencing was performed on PBMCs. The clonotype was recovered from a man between 18 and 35 years old in good health and CMV-seropositive. The CDR3 sequence: CASSAVGRVRDTQYF. Here the CDR3 DNA reads TGTGCCAGCAGCGCCGTAGGTCGGGTCAGAGATACGCAGTATTTT.